This T cell receptor beta chain originates from a study of cytomegalovirus exposure and HLA in healthy donors. Study-level findings and limits: Some V segments could not be told apart, so they were left out, TRBV6-2 and TRBV6-3 among them. TCR beta sequences reportedly predicted most subjects' HLA-A and HLA-B alleles accurately. Among TCR beta chains, those listed as cytomegalovirus-associated numbered about 160.

This PCR relied on a set of 60 Vbeta primers and 13 Jbeta primers. Profiling relied on immunoSEQ multiplex PCR, and the TCRdb table lists in-frame clones only, not all of them. Of tens of thousands of clones in the sample, 77% were seen once. While unrecorded immune exposures were likely, the donors were nominally healthy when sampled. The V end lost 3 bases, the J end lost 0 bases, and 8 bases lay between the germline ends. The CDR3 loop spans 15 amino acids. CDR1 is SGHNT and CDR2 is YENEEA in the germline V gene. As to this clone: Its matching antigen is unknown.

The material sequenced was PBMCs. The TCR comes from a man aged 45-65 years in good health and CMV-seropositive. J is TRBJ2-2 and V is TRBV11-3; D not certain. For the CDR3, the DNA is TGTGCCAGCAGCTTCCAACTAACGAACACCGGGGAGCTGTTTTTT. This codes for CASSFQLTNTGELFF.